Sequencing of this T cell receptor (beta chain) was carried out in a study of neoadjuvant nivolumab and ipilimumab in lung cancer. As concerns this clone: Its antigen is not known.

Clones were sequenced by immunoSEQ multiplex PCR, and TCRdb holds only the in-frame ones, with some missing. Of about 4,000 clones in the sample, about four fifths were seen once. Study conclusions and caveats: Blood richness before therapy tracked richness in tumors resected after neoadjuvant therapy. Compared with tumor-adjacent uninvolved lung, resected tumors showed greater richness and clonality. TCR sequencing covered a small number of samples.

This receptor was obtained from an adult with non-small cell lung cancer. The starting material was peripheral blood, obtained after neoadjuvant nivolumab, alone or with ipilimumab, at or shortly before surgery.

The DNA for the CDR3 is TGTGCCAGTAGTATCGTAGGCACCCGCGGTGATACGCAGTATTTT. Its protein is CASSIVGTRGDTQYF. This sequence joins TRBV19 and TRBJ2-3; D unclear. The CDR3 loop spans 15 amino acids. CDR1 LNHDA and CDR2 SQIVND come from the germline V gene (reference sequence). Trimming took off 3 bases at V and 6 bases at J, with 16 bases between the two ends.